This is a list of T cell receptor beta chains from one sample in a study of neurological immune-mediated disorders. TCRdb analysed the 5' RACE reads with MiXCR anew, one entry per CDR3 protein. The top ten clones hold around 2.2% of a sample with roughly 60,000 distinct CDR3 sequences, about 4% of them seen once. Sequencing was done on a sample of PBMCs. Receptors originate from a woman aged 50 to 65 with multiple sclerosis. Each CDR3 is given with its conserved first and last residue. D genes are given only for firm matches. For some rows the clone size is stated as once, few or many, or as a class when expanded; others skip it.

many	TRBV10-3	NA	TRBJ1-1	TGTGCCATCAGTGAGGCACGTCAGCAGGGCACTGAAGCTTTCTTT	CAISEARQQGTEAFF
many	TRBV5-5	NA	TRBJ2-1	TGTGCCAGCAGCGATCCCGGGGGTTTACACAATGAGCAGTTCTTC	CASSDPGGLHNEQFF
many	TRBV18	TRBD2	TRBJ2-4	TGTGCCAGCTCACCAACTAGCGGAAACATTCAGTACTTC	CASSPTSGNIQYF
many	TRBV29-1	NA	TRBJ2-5	TGCAGCGTTGAAAAGGCCGGCGGGGAGACCCAGTACTTC	CSVEKAGGETQYF
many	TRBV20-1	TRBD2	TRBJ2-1	TGCAGTGCAACCTCCCCCCCGGGACTAGAGGGAGGCTACAATGAGCAGTTCTTC	CSATSPPGLEGGYNEQFF
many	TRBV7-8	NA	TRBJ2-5	TGTGCCAGCAGCCCCGGACAAGCCCGACTCCAAGAGACCCAGTACTTC	CASSPGQARLQETQYF
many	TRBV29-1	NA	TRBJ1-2	TGCAGCCTTGGGGGGGACTATGGCTACACCTTC	CSLGGDYGYTF
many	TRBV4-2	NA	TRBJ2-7	TGTGCCAGCAGCCAAGGGACGGTCTCCTACGAGCAGTACTTC	CASSQGTVSYEQYF
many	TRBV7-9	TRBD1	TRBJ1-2	TGTGCCAGCAGCTTCGGGACAGGGGCTACCTATGGCTACACCTTC	CASSFGTGATYGYTF
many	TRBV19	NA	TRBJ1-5	TGTGCCAGTAGTATTCGGGCAGGGGATCAGCCCCAGCATTTT	CASSIRAGDQPQHF
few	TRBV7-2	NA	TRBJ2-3	TGTGCCAGCAGCTTAGAAATCACAGATACGCAGTATTTT	CASSLEITDTQYF
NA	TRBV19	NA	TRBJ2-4	TGTGCCAGTAGTATAGAGGGGGCCGCCAAAAACATTCAGTACTTC	CASSIEGAAKNIQYF
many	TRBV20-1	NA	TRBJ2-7	TGCAGTGCTAGAGGCCCGGGAGCCTACGAGCAGTACTTC	CSARGPGAYEQYF
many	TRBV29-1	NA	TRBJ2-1	TGCAGCTTCACCCCCCAGGGTATTGAGCAGTTCTTC	CSFTPQGIEQFF
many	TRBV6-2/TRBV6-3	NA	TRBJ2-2	TGTGCCAGCAGTTACAAGAAGAGAACCGGGGAGCTGTTTTTT	CASSYKKRTGELFF
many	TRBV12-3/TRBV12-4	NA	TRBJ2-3	TGTGCCAGCAGTTTTAGCGGAAGGACAGATACGCAGTATTTT	CASSFSGRTDTQYF
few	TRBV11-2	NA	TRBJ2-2	TGTGCCAGCAGCGCCCGGGACTTCCTAACCGGGGAGCTGTTTTTT	CASSARDFLTGELFF
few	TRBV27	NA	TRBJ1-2	TGTGCCAGCAGTTTCGTCGCAGACACCCTTAACTATGGCTACACCTTC	CASSFVADTLNYGYTF
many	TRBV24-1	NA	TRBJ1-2	TGTGCCACCAGTGTAAAGGAAAACTATGGCTACACCTTC	CATSVKENYGYTF
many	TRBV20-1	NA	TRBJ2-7	TGCAGTGCCGTCGACAGGTACCGCTCCTACGAGCAGTACTTC	CSAVDRYRSYEQYF
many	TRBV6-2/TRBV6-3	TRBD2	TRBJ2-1	TGTGCCAGCAGCAAGCGGGAGGGCCAGCGCGGTGAGCAGTTCTTC	CASSKREGQRGEQFF
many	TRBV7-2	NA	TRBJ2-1	TGTGCCAGCAGCCTCAGCGAGCTCAATGAGCAGTTCTTC	CASSLSELNEQFF
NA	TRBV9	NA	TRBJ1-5	TGTGCCAGCAGCGTAGGGGCGGATAGCAATCAGCCCCAGAATTTT	CASSVGADSNQPQNF
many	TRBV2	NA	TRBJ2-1	TGTGCCAGCGGGGGTTACAACTACAATGAGCAGTTCTTC	CASGGYNYNEQFF
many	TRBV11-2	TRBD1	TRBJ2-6	TGTGCCAGCTGGACGAACCGGGACAGGTCTAATGGGGCCAACGTCCTGACTTTC	CASWTNRDRSNGANVLTF
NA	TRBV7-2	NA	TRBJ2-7	TGTGCCAGCAGCTCTGGCCCCAGACAGACAGCCTACGAGCAGTACTTC	CASSSGPRQTAYEQYF
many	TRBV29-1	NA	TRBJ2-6	TGCAGCGTGGCCCCCTTAATGGAAGGCTCTGGGGCCAACGTCCTGACTTTC	CSVAPLMEGSGANVLTF
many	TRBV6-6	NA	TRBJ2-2	TGTGCCAGCAGGGGGGAGGGGGCCGGGGAGCTGTTTTTT	CASRGEGAGELFF
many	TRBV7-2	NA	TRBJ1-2	TGTGCCAGCAGCTACGAGAAAATTAGTGGCTACACCTTC	CASSYEKISGYTF
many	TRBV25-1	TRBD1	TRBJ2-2	TGTGCCAGCAGTGACTACGTGTTTAGTCAGGGGGATACCGGGGAGCTGTTTTTT	CASSDYVFSQGDTGELFF
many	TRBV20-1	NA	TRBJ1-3	TGCAGTGCTGGCGGACGGACGAGCTCTGGAAACACCATATATTTT	CSAGGRTSSGNTIYF
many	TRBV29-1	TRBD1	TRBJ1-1	TGCAGCGTTGACAGGACAGGAGTAAACACTGAAGCTTTCTTT	CSVDRTGVNTEAFF
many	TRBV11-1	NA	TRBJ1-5	TGTGCCAGCAGCCCTGGGGTCGGTCAGCCCCAGCATTTT	CASSPGVGQPQHF
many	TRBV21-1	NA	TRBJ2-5	TGTGCCAGCAGCAAAGGGGGGAAAGAAGAGACCCAGTACTTC	CASSKGGKEETQYF
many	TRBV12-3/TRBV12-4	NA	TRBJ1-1	TGTGCCAGCAGTTTACGAAGTCGGAGTGAAGCTTTCTTT	CASSLRSRSEAFF
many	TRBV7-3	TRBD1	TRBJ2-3	TGTGCCAGCAGCAGTACCGGGACAGCAGATACGCAGTATTTT	CASSSTGTADTQYF
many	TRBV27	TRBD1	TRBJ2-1	TGTGCCAGCAGCCGGCCGGGACAGATCTACAATGAGCAGTTCTTC	CASSRPGQIYNEQFF
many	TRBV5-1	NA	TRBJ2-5	TGCGCCAGCAGCCCTGGACAGGGAGGGGAGACCCAGTACTTC	CASSPGQGGETQYF
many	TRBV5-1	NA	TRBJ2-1	TGCGCCAGCAGCTTGGCTGGCGCCATTGACAATGAGCAGTTCTTC	CASSLAGAIDNEQFF
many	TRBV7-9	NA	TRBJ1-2	TGTGCCCTGTGGTCAGGGGCCGATGGCTACACCTTC	CALWSGADGYTF
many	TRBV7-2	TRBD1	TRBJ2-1	TGTGCCAGCAGCCCCACAGGGGTAAGGCCCTACAATGAGCAGTTCTTC	CASSPTGVRPYNEQFF
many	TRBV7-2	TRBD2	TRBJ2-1	TGTGCCAGCAGCCGTACTCCGGGACTAGCGTCCAATGAGCAGTTCTTC	CASSRTPGLASNEQFF
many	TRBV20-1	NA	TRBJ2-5	TGCAGTGCGCGGGACGGAAGACCTCAAGAGACCCAGTACTTC	CSARDGRPQETQYF
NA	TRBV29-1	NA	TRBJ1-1	TGCAGCGGGAGCAACGCCTTGGGCACTGAAGCTTTCTTT	CSGSNALGTEAFF
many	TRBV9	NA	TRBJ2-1	TGTGCCAGCATCACTTACCAGATTGACTACAATGAGCAGTTCTTC	CASITYQIDYNEQFF
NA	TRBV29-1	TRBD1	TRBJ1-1	TGCAGCGTTGATTTGAGGGGGCTGAACACTGAAGCTTTCTTT	CSVDLRGLNTEAFF